This T cell receptor beta chain was captured in a study of CD8+ T cells in alopecia areata. The germline V gene encodes CDR1 MGHRA and CDR2 YSYEKL. Trimming cost V 3 bases and J 14 bases, with 13 bases left between them. This CDR3 region has 12 residues. Treatment here: oral pan-JAK inhibitor, 5-10 mg twice daily. Sequencing used cDNA as its template, made by extracting RNA and reverse transcribing it. The table came from immunoSEQ multiplex PCR; TCRdb's copy has only in-frame clones and leaves some out. The sample records around 270,000 clones, 55% to 75% being singletons. There are a few counts of this clone. Its antigen remains unknown. Study findings and constraints: Because one nonresponder was included, the link of baseline CD8+ expansion to response is considered uncertain. Lesional tissue from the scalp (especially in alopecia totalis/universalis) showed higher clonality than normal scalp. With tofacitinib ongoing, many expanded lesional clones persisted in both scalp and blood. Clonality in the scalp and expanded CD8+ clones ranked among the top 100 were significantly decreased by tofacitinib.

This TCR came from a human donor with alopecia areata. The sample consisted of CD4+ T cells sorted from blood, taken at week 24, from a patient treated with tofacitinib. The chain recombines TRBV4-1 with TRBJ1-4; D unresolved. Here the CDR3 DNA reads TGCGCCAGCAGCCATCGTTCTGACGAGCTGTTTTTT. This translates into CASSHRSDELFF.